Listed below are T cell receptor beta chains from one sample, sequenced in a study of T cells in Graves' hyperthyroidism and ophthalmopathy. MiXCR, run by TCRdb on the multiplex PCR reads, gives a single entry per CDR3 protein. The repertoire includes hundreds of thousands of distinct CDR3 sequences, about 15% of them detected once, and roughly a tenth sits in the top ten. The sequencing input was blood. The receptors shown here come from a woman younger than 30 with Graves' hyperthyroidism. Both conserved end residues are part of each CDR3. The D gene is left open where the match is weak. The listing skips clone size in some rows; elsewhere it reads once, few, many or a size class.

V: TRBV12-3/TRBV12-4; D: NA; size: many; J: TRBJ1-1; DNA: TGTGCCAGCAGTCCTATACTCGGAGGCATGAACACTGAAGCTTTCTTT; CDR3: CASSPILGGMNTEAFF
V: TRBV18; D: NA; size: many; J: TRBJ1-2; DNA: TGTGCCAGCTCACCACCGTTGGACAGACACTATGGCTACACCTTC; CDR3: CASSPPLDRHYGYTF
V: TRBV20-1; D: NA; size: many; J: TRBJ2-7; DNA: TGCAGTGCTAGCGGGGACTCCTACGAGCAGTACTTC; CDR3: CSASGDSYEQYF
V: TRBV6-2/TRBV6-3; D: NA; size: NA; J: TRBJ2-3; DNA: TGTGCCAGTCGTGAGGGCCTATTGGATACGCAGTATTTT; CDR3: CASREGLLDTQYF
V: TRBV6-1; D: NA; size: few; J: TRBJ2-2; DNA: TGTGCCAGCAGTGAAGTTTGGGGGGGCCGGGAGCTGTTTTTT; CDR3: CASSEVWGGRELFF
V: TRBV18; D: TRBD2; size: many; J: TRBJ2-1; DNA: TGTGCCAGCTCACCCTCTATAGCGGGAGGCGATAATGAGCAGTTCTTC; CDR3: CASSPSIAGGDNEQFF
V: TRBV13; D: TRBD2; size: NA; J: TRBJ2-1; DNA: TGTGCCAGCAGCTTTAGCGGGAACTACAATGAGCAGTTCTTC; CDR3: CASSFSGNYNEQFF
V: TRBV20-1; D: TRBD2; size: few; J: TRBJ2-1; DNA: TGCAGTGCTGGAGTCTCTAGCGGGAGTGCGAATGAGCAGTTCTTC; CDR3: CSAGVSSGSANEQFF
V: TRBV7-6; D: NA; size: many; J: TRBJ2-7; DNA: TGTGCCAGCAGCTTAGATCCAGGGTCAGGGTACGAGCAGTACTTC; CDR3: CASSLDPGSGYEQYF
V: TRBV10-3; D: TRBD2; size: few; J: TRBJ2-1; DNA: TGTGCCATCAGTGAGTCATGGACTAGCGGGAGTAGGATAGATGAGCAGTTCTTC; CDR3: CAISESWTSGSRIDEQFF
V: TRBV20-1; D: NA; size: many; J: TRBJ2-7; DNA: TGCAGGGGCGGTACGGAGAGGTTTAAACCTAGTTACGAGCAGTACTTC; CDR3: CRGGTERFKPSYEQYF
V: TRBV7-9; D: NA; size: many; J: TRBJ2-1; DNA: TGTGCCAGCAGCTTACTAGCAGCGAACAATGAGCAGTTCTTC; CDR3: CASSLLAANNEQFF
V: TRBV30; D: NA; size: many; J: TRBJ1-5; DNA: TGTGCCTGGAGTGAGTATCAGCCCCAGCATTTT; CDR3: CAWSEYQPQHF
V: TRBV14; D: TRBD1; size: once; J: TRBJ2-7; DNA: TGTGCCCTAGCCAGGGGGACAGGGACCTACGAGCAGTACTTC; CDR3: CALARGTGTYEQYF
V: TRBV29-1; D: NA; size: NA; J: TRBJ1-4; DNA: TGCAGCGTTGAGGAACCCGGGGTGGTGGAAAAACTGTTTTTT; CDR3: CSVEEPGVVEKLFF
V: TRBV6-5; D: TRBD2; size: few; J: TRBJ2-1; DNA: TGTGCCAGCAGTTACAGGGCGGGAGTTTCCTCCGCTGAGCAGTTCTTC; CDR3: CASSYRAGVSSAEQFF
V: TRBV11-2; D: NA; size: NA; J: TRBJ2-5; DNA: TGTGCCAGCAGCCCTCTCGTAGGTCCGGTTGGGACCCAGTACTTC; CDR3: CASSPLVGPVGTQYF
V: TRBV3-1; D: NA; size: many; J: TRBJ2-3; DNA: TGTGCCAGCAGCCAAGATCCGAGGGTTCTTTCACACGATACGCAGTATTTT; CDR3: CASSQDPRVLSHDTQYF
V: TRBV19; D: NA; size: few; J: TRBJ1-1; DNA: TGTGCCAGTAGTATGATAGGGACTGAAGCTTTCTTT; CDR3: CASSMIGTEAFF
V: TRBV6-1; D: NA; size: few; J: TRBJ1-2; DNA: TGTGCCAGCACCCCTACGGGCGGGGCCCACGGCTACACCTTC; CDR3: CASTPTGGAHGYTF
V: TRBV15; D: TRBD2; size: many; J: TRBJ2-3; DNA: TGTGCCACCAGCACTAGCGGGGAGCGGCCAGATACGCAGTATTTT; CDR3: CATSTSGERPDTQYF
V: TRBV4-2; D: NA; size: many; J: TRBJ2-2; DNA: TGTGCCAGCAGACACACCGGGGAGCTGTTTTTT; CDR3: CASRHTGELFF
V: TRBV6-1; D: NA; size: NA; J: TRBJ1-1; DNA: TGTGCCAGCAGTATTGGACTCGAGAACACTGAAGCTTTCTTT; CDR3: CASSIGLENTEAFF
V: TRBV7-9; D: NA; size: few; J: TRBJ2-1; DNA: TGTGCCAGCAGCCAGGATTTTTGGGGGTCCTACAATGAGCAGTTCTTC; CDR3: CASSQDFWGSYNEQFF